The clone carrying this T cell receptor beta chain has a count of ten or more. As yet, its antigen is unknown. The junction does not match germline at one end; this may be a read error. There were TCR beta CDR3 regions amplified from RNA transcripts. The HTBI primer set drove a first-round RT-PCR of the TCR CDR3. TCRdb itself ran the multiplex PCR reads through MiXCR, one entry per CDR3 protein. Seen here are hundreds of thousands of distinct CDR3 sequences, around 40% observed once, and the top ten hold less than 40%. The data derive from a study of T cells in Graves' hyperthyroidism and ophthalmopathy. General study results and limits: Most thyroid-expanded clonotypes above 0.001 were also found in blood. Model-based prediction identified ophthalmopathy a median around seven months prior to its onset.

The CDR3 runs to 14 residues. Sequencing input: blood. The gene calls are TRBV12-3 or TRBV12-4 and TRBJ1-1; D gene uncertain. This TCR was sampled from a woman aged 40 to 50 with Graves' hyperthyroidism. The DNA of the CDR3 is TGTGCCAGCAGCTTAGACACGTTGAACACTGAAGCTTTCTTT. Its translation is CASSLDTLNTEAFF.